This is a list of T cell receptor beta chains from one sample in a study of T cell responses to AZD1222 COVID-19 vaccine. The method was immunoSEQ multiplex PCR; TCRdb's version includes in-frame clones alone and lacks a portion of them. The sample holds roughly 100,000 clones, about 80% seen once. The source was peripheral blood, collected on day 0 of AZD1222 vaccination. The receptors here all came from an adult in good health. Both conserved end residues are part of each CDR3. A D gene is named only where the DNA matches it firmly. Size values are once, few and many counts, or a class for expanded clones, and some rows have none.

V	D	length	J	size	CDR3	DNA
TRBV4-1	-	14	TRBJ1-4	-	CASSQDGINEKLFF	TGCGCCAGCAGCCAAGATGGAATAAATGAAAAACTGTTTTTT
TRBV27	-	17	TRBJ2-3	-	CASSFGLQGWGTDTQYF	TGTGCCAGCAGTTTCGGCCTTCAGGGGTGGGGGACAGATACGCAGTATTTT
TRBV5-1	-	17	TRBJ2-5	-	CASQGPPGTSTRETQYF	TGCGCCAGCCAGGGGCCCCCCGGGACGTCTACCAGAGAGACCCAGTACTTC
TRBV5-1	-	15	TRBJ2-7	few	CASKIGTTIDYEQYF	TGCGCCAGCAAAATCGGGACAACCATCGACTACGAGCAGTACTTC
TRBV6-2/TRBV6-3	-	14	TRBJ1-2	-	CASSYGGLYYGYTF	TGTGCCAGCAGTTACGGGGGGCTGTACTATGGCTACACCTTC
TRBV25-1	-	13	TRBJ2-7	-	CASSEFVGYEQYF	TGTGCCAGCAGTGAATTTGTCGGGTACGAGCAGTACTTC
TRBV18	TRBD1	15	TRBJ1-3	once	CASSQLQGTGNTIYF	TGTGCCAGCTCACAACTACAGGGGACTGGAAACACCATATATTTT
TRBV13	TRBD2	15	TRBJ2-1	-	CASSSGLAGGIEQFF	TGTGCCAGCAGCTCCGGACTAGCGGGGGGTATTGAGCAGTTCTTC
TRBV10-3	-	11	TRBJ1-2	-	CAIGDLYGYTF	TGTGCCATCGGTGACCTCTATGGCTACACCTTC
TRBV6-5	-	14	TRBJ1-2	-	CASSERGYYSGYTF	TGTGCCAGCAGCGAGAGGGGTTATTACTCTGGCTACACCTTC
TRBV5-1	-	15	TRBJ2-3	few	CASSLRISGTDTQYF	TGCGCCAGCAGCTTGAGGATTAGCGGCACAGATACGCAGTATTTT
TRBV6-5	-	11	TRBJ2-5	-	CASRVQETQYF	TGTGCCAGCAGAGTCCAAGAGACCCAGTACTTC
TRBV5-6	-	16	TRBJ1-3	-	CASSLNPTYSGNTIYF	TGTGCCAGCAGCTTGAACCCTACGTACTCTGGAAACACCATATATTTT
TRBV12-3/TRBV12-4	-	13	TRBJ2-7	-	CASSSSRIDEQYF	TGTGCCAGCAGTTCTAGCCGTATAGACGAGCAGTACTTC
TRBV6-5	TRBD1	12	TRBJ1-6	-	CASWTGGSPLHF	TGTGCCAGTTGGACAGGGGGTTCACCCCTCCACTTT
TRBV5-1	TRBD2	16	TRBJ2-2	-	CASSLALAGLTGELFF	TGCGCCAGCAGCTTGGCTCTAGCGGGGCTCACCGGGGAGCTGTTTTTT
TRBV7-9	-	15	TRBJ1-6	-	CASSGGSSYNSPLHF	TGTGCCAGCAGCGGCGGGAGCTCCTATAATTCACCCCTCCACTTT
TRBV6-5	TRBD2	15	TRBJ2-1	-	CASSAYGLAGAEQFF	TGTGCCAGCAGCGCCTATGGACTAGCGGGGGCTGAGCAGTTCTTC
TRBV11-2	TRBD2	18	TRBJ2-5	-	CASSLGMTSGAAQETQYF	TGTGCCAGCAGCTTAGGGATGACTAGCGGGGCTGCCCAAGAGACCCAGTACTTC
TRBV27	-	15	TRBJ1-6	-	CASSLREGDNSPLHF	TGTGCCAGCAGTCTCCGGGAGGGCGATAATTCACCCCTCCACTTT
TRBV7-9	-	15	TRBJ2-1	-	CASSFDDGRANEQFF	TGTGCCAGCAGCTTCGATGACGGCAGGGCCAATGAGCAGTTCTTC
TRBV5-4	TRBD2	15	TRBJ2-1	-	CASSKAGGASNEQFF	TGTGCCAGCAGCAAGGCGGGGGGGGCCTCCAATGAGCAGTTCTTC
TRBV11-2	-	12	TRBJ2-1	-	CASTLQGNEQFF	TGTGCCAGCACGCTCCAGGGGAATGAGCAGTTCTTC
TRBV19	-	14	TRBJ2-7	-	CASSTSGTTYEQYF	TGTGCCAGTAGTACATCCGGGACAACCTACGAGCAGTACTTC
TRBV4-2	-	12	TRBJ2-2	few	CASSPGHRELFF	TGTGCCAGCAGCCCTGGACACCGGGAGCTGTTTTTT
TRBV24-1	TRBD2	15	TRBJ2-5	-	CATSDPRTSGETQYF	TGTGCCACCAGTGATCCGCGGACTAGCGGGGAGACCCAGTACTTC
TRBV5-4	-	15	TRBJ2-2	-	CASSLSGTVPGELFF	TGTGCCAGCAGCTTGTCCGGGACTGTGCCCGGGGAGCTGTTTTTT
TRBV5-6	TRBD1	14	TRBJ1-1	-	CASSARGLNTEAFF	TGTGCCAGCAGCGCCAGGGGGCTGAACACTGAAGCTTTCTTT
TRBV3-1/TRBV3-2	-	12	TRBJ1-2	-	CAIWSSNYGYTF	TGTGCCATCTGGTCGTCTAACTATGGCTACACCTTC
TRBV5-1	-	13	TRBJ2-5	-	CASSMMRDGGQYF	TGCGCCAGCAGCATGATGAGGGACGGCGGCCAGTACTTC
TRBV18	TRBD1	15	TRBJ1-1	-	CASSPYIQGNTEAFF	TGTGCCAGCTCACCTTACATACAGGGGAACACTGAAGCTTTCTTC
TRBV6-5	TRBD1	15	TRBJ1-5	-	CASEYRQGNDQPQHF	TGTGCCAGCGAATACCGACAGGGTAACGATCAGCCCCAGCATTTT
TRBV10-3	-	14	TRBJ1-1	few	CATFTPRGATEAFF	TGTGCCACTTTTACCCCCCGGGGGGCCACTGAAGCTTTCTTT
TRBV7-2	-	13	TRBJ1-2	-	CASSFDSNYGYTF	TGTGCCAGCAGCTTCGACTCTAACTATGGCTACACCTTC
TRBV12-3/TRBV12-4	-	13	TRBJ2-5	-	CASSLGGLETQYF	TGTGCCAGCAGTTTAGGAGGGCTGGAGACCCAGTACTTC
TRBV6-2/TRBV6-3	-	15	TRBJ2-2	once	CASSYWPQNTGELFF	TGTGCCAGCAGTTACTGGCCTCAGAACACCGGGGAGCTGTTTTTT
TRBV3-1/TRBV3-2	-	13	TRBJ1-1	-	CASSQFALAEAFF	TGTGCCAGCAGCCAATTTGCGCTAGCTGAAGCTTTCTTT
TRBV2	TRBD1	19	TRBJ1-5	-	CASSDVGQGLFGSNQPQHF	TGTGCCAGCAGTGATGTGGGACAGGGGCTTTTCGGTAGCAATCAGCCCCAGCATTTT
TRBV6-5	-	15	TRBJ1-2	-	CASSAALAGGYGYTF	TGTGCCAGCAGCGCGGCCCTAGCGGGTGGCTATGGCTACACCTTC
TRBV15	TRBD2	16	TRBJ2-6	-	CATSGEGGSGANVLTF	TGTGCCACCAGCGGGGAGGGCGGATCTGGGGCCAACGTCCTGACTTTC
TRBV6-2/TRBV6-3	-	18	TRBJ2-1	once	CASSYSQNLGMSYNEQFF	TGTGCCAGCAGTTACTCCCAGAATCTGGGGATGTCCTACAATGAGCAGTTCTTC
TRBV10-2	-	17	TRBJ2-7	-	CASTRTSTELRSYEQYF	TGCGCCAGCACCAGAACTTCGACAGAATTGAGGAGTTACGAGCAGTACTTC
TRBV14	-	16	TRBJ1-2	few	CASSQETGGGTYGYTF	TGTGCCAGCAGCCAAGAAACAGGTGGAGGGACTTATGGCTACACCTTC
TRBV6-2/TRBV6-3	-	13	TRBJ1-4	-	CASKYSPREKLFF	TGTGCCAGCAAGTACTCTCCGAGGGAAAAACTGTTTTTT